The clone carrying this TCR beta chain was found once. Germline CDR1 SGHNT, CDR2 YYREEE (reference sequence). Germline trimming cut 4 bases from V and 0 bases from J; bases unmatched to any gene: 2. This CDR3 is 14 amino acids long. The data originate from a study of blood T cell repertoires in COVID-19. Overall study: The study drew acute and convalescent COVID-19 samples from the United States, Italy and Spain. T cells, B-cell-depleted T cells, or PBMCs supplied cDNA or gDNA.

In the study's own analysis: Nucleated cell number was recorded as an estimate derived from reference gene primer amplification. This table comes from immunoSEQ multiplex PCR, and its TCRdb copy is limited to in-frame clones, with some not included. V, J and clone size reflect that table, while D and trimming were determined from the DNA. The sample has approximately 140,000 clones, approximately 80% seen once. The receptor's source is an elderly woman in a cohort sampled during active or convalescent COVID-19. The sequencing input was peripheral blood. The rearrangement joins TRBV5-4 to TRBJ1-1; 8 positions agree with TRBD1. The CDR3 DNA reads as TGTGCCAGCAGCCCGGGACAGGTGAACACTGAAGCTTTCTTT. This codes for CASSPGQVNTEAFF.